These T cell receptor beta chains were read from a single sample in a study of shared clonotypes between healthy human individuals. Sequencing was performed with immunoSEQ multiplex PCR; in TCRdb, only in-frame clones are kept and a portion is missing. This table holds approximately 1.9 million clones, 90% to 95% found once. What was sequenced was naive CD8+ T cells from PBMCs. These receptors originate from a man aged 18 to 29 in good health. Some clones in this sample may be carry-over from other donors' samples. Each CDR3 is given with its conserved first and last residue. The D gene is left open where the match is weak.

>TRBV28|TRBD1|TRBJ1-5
CASGMDRSINQPQHF
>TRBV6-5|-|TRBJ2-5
CASSYFSQETQYF
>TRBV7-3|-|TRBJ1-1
CASSLSRGPNTEAFF
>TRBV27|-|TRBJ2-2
CASSANYLGTGELFF
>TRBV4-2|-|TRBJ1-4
CASSNLQGSWEKLFF
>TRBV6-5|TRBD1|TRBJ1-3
CASSYSGQGDTIYF
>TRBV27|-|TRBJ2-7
CASSSGLLPYGEQYF
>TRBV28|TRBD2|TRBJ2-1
CASRVAGGFDNEQFF
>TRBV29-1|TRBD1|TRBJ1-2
CSVKDRANYGYTF
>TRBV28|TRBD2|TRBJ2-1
CASSRSGGGDEQFF
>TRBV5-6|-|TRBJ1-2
CASSLGGRGYTF
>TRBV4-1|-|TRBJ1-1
CASAPDVGWGTEAFF
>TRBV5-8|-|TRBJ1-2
CASSLVAGNYGYTF
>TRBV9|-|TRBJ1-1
CASSLLTPLNTEAFF
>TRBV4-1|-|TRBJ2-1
CASSRHRVDYNEQFF
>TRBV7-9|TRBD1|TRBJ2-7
CASSPRQGPYTYEQYF
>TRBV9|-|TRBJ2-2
CASSVVGTGELFF
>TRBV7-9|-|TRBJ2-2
CASSAPLVSGELFF
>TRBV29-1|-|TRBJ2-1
CSVGRVSSYNEQFF
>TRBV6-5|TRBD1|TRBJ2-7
CASSDRGYEQYF
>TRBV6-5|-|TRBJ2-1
CASSYEISGYNEQFF
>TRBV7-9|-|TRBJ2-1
CASIDGSARDEQFF
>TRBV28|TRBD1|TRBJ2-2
CASSPGQTNTGELFF
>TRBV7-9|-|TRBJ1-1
CASSLAGGGRVGFTEAFF
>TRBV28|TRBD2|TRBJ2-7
CASSWNQGLGVEQYF
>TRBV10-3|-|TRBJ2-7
CAISEEGFYEQYF